The 29 T cell receptor beta chains reported below all come from one sample, sequenced in a study of cytomegalovirus exposure and HLA in healthy donors. The study ran its PCR with 60 Vbeta and 13 Jbeta primers. TCRdb keeps only in-frame clones here, not all; method: immunoSEQ multiplex PCR. Among around 180,000 clones listed, around 80% were seen once. What was sequenced was PBMCs. All receptors derive from a woman aged 40 to 50 in good health and CMV-seronegative.

V and J are TRBV19 and TRBJ1-2; the D is unclear. Germline CDR1 is LNHDA and CDR2 is SQIVND (reference sequence). Trimming stripped 7 bases from V and 8 bases from J, with 20 bases between. The CDR3 is 14 amino acids. CDR3 nucleotides: TGTGCCAGTACGGAGGTAAAGGAATTGGGCGGCTACACCTTC. Amino acid sequence: CASTEVKELGGYTF.

Here the CDR3 DNA reads TGTGCCAGCAGCGCAAACCCTAGCGGGAGTGAGACCCAGTACTTC. Translation gives CASSANPSGSETQYF. The chain couples TRBV9 to TRBJ2-5; 10 bases align to TRBD2. After removal of 3 bases from V and 5 bases from J, the junction contained 7 bases not matched to a gene. The CDR3 is made up of 15 amino acids. The germline gives CDR1 SGDLS, CDR2 YYNGEE.

This sequence joins TRBV28 and TRBJ2-5; 9 bases fit TRBD2. The CDR3 spans 15 residues. Germline V gene data show CDR1 as MDHEN and CDR2 as SYDVKM. V shed 6 bases and J 4 bases; nucleotides not matched to a gene: 9. Here the CDR3 DNA reads TGTGCCAGCAGCAAGCCACGCGGGGGGGCAGAGACCCAGTACTTC. Protein: CASSKPRGGAETQYF.

With regard to this clone: One end of the junction varies from germline; a read error may be responsible. The chain joins TRBV7-7 to TRBJ2-2, with 7 bases lining up with TRBD1. Germline V lookup: CDR1 SSHAT, CDR2 FNYEAQ (reference sequence). The CDR3 runs 15 residues. CDR3 bases: TGTGCTAGCAGCTTACAGGGGAAGGACACCGGGGAGCTGTTTTTT. This translates into CASSLQGKDTGELFF.

This sequence joins TRBV4-1 and TRBJ2-7; 9 nucleotides agree with TRBD1. The CDR3 is 17 residues long. Germline assignment: CDR1 MGHRA and CDR2 YSYEKL. After removal of 4 bases from V and 4 bases from J, the junction contained 14 bases not matched to a gene. Here the CDR3 reads CASSPRTGGTGTYEQYF. The DNA for the CDR3 is TGCGCCAGCAGCCCTAGGACTGGAGGGACAGGGACGTACGAGCAGTACTTC.

This clone was picked up a small number of times. This chain uses TRBV2 with TRBJ2-2; 8 bases are a match to TRBD2. Germline loops: CDR1 SNHLY, CDR2 FYNNEI. CDR3 size: 15 residues. Trimming at V came to 5 bases and at J to 2 bases, leaving 4 bases not matched to a gene. CDR3 loop: CASSRLAGNTGELFF. In DNA, the CDR3 is TGTGCCAGCAGTCGGCTAGCGGGTAACACCGGGGAGCTGTTTTTT. Full variable domain (remainder filled in from reference TRBV2 and TRBJ2-2): EPEVTQTPSHQVTQMGQEVILRCVPISNHLYFYWYRQILGQKVEFLVSFYNNEISEKSEIFDDQFSVERPDGSNFTLKIRSTKLEDSAMYFCASSRLAGNTGELFFGEGSRLTVL.

V and J are TRBV5-1 and TRBJ1-2; 8 bases match TRBD1. Germline-derived CDR1 and CDR2 are SGHRS and YFSETQ. The trim removed 3 bases at V and 0 bases at J, leaving 1 base unmatched. This CDR3 region has 14 residues. The CDR3 here is CASSSDRANYGYTF. The CDR3 nucleotides read TGCGCCAGCAGCTCGGACAGGGCTAACTATGGCTACACCTTC.

The rearrangement joins TRBV28 to TRBJ1-3; D is ambiguous. The CDR3 covers 16 residues. Germline V gene sequence: CDR1 MDHEN, CDR2 SYDVKM. The germline V and J ends were trimmed by 4 bases and 0 bases, with 13 bases remaining between them. The CDR3, as DNA: TGTGCCAGCAGTTCCCCCAGAGCGAGCTCTGGAAACACCATATATTTT. This sequence encodes CASSSPRASSGNTIYF.

V gene TRBV27 combines with J gene TRBJ1-5; D gene uncertain. Trimming left V 2 bases short and J 6 bases short, with 8 bases between. Germline V gene data show CDR1 as MNHEY and CDR2 as SMNVEV (reference sequence). The CDR3 is 13 residues long. The CDR3 DNA sequence: TGTGCCAGCAGTTTAAATCTCGGTCAGCCCCAGCATTTT. Encoded protein: CASSLNLGQPQHF.

The chain employs TRBV4-1 and TRBJ1-5; 8 nucleotides align to TRBD1. Germline V lookup: CDR1 MGHRA, CDR2 YSYEKL. The CDR3 runs 19 residues. The V and J ends lost 1 base and 6 bases, in that order; junction bases with no gene match: 17. The CDR3 protein is CASSQVRTQGASIGQPQHF. The DNA of the CDR3 is TGCGCCAGCAGCCAAGTAAGAACGCAGGGGGCCTCGATAGGTCAGCCCCAGCATTTT.

This chain connects TRBV11-3 to TRBJ1-4; tentative D call: TRBD1 (5 bases). V was clipped by 2 bases and J by 7 bases, with 8 bases between them. CDR1 is SGHNT, CDR2 YENEEA, per germline. This CDR3 has 13 amino acids. CDR3 sequence (DNA): TGTGCCAGCAGCTTAATTGGGGCTGAAAAACTGTTTTTT. This gives the protein CASSLIGAEKLFF.

This rearrangement joins TRBV7-2 to TRBJ2-5; D is possibly TRBD2 (6 bases). The germline CDR1 and CDR2 sequences are SGHTA and FQGNSA. CDR3 size: 17 residues. V dropped 1 base and J dropped 1 base, with 16 bases sitting between them. CDR3 nucleotide sequence: TGTGCCAGCAGCTTAGAGGAGGGTTGGGCAGGCCAAGAGACCCAGTACTTC. Its protein product is CASSLEEGWAGQETQYF.

Worth noting for this clone: The junction shows a germline mismatch at one end, possibly a read error. CDR3 in amino acids: CASSLQALNAEAFF. CDR3 DNA: TGTGCCAGCAGTTTGCAGGCCCTGAACGCTGAAGCTTTCTTT. The chain combines TRBV28 with TRBJ1-1; D is unclear. Per the germline V gene, CDR1 is MDHEN and CDR2 is SYDVKM. CDR3 length: 14 residues.

Of note for this clone: At one of its ends the junction is not consistent with the germline gene, which may arise from a read error. The J gene is TRBJ1-5, the V gene TRBV7-9; D unclear. The CDR3 is made up of 18 amino acids. Germline lookup yields CDR1 SEHNR and CDR2 FQNEAQ (reference sequence). The DNA for the CDR3 is TGTTCCAGCAGCTCGACTCAACCGGGCCTGGGAGGTAATCAGCCCCAGCATTTT. Encoded protein: CSSSSTQPGLGGNQPQHF.

The chain is built from TRBV28 and TRBJ1-2; tentatively, D is TRBD1 (6 bases). The germline CDR1 and CDR2 sequences are MDHEN and SYDVKM. The V end was cut by 5 bases, the J end by 6 bases, with 13 bases between. The length of the CDR3 is 13 residues. CDR3 nucleotides: TGTGCCAGCAGTCCTACAGGGAAAGATGGCTACACCTTC. This translates into CASSPTGKDGYTF.

The genes are TRBV28 and TRBJ2-1; 7 bases are a match to TRBD2. The CDR3 runs 16 residues. Germline V gives CDR1 MDHEN, CDR2 SYDVKM. J gave up 7 bases and V 2 bases, and 11 bases lay outside the gene matches. The DNA for the CDR3 is TGTGCCAGCAGTTTAGGCGGGAGTCCCCATGCGAATGAGCAGTTCTTC. This encodes CASSLGGSPHANEQFF.

This chain connects TRBV6-1 to TRBJ1-5, with D possibly matching TRBD1 (6 bases). The CDR3 is 15 residues long. Per germline, CDR1 MNHNS and CDR2 SASEGT. V was clipped by 2 bases and J by 4 bases, with 12 bases between them. The CDR3 protein is CASSESGQINQPQHF. Written as DNA, the CDR3 is TGTGCCAGCAGTGAATCTGGACAGATTAATCAGCCCCAGCATTTT.

The chain recombines TRBV11-3 with TRBJ1-2; D remains unclear. Trimming left V 2 bases short and J 4 bases short, with 14 bases between. Germline CDR1 SGHNT, CDR2 YENEEA. CDR3 size: 15 residues. The CDR3: CASSLTNPRIYGYTF. The CDR3 DNA reads as TGTGCCAGCAGCTTAACTAATCCCCGGATCTATGGCTACACCTTC.

The genes are TRBV9 and TRBJ1-2, with D hard to call. V lost 1 base to trimming and J lost 3 bases, with 16 bases between them. The V gene's germline CDR1 is SGDLS and CDR2 YYNGEE. The CDR3 runs to 16 residues. CDR3 in amino acids: CASSVSPNLRDYGYTF. Here the CDR3 DNA reads TGTGCCAGCAGCGTATCCCCGAATTTGCGGGACTATGGCTACACCTTC.

For this clone: At one end the junction does not follow the germline gene, possibly because of a read error. The chain joins TRBV6-5 to TRBJ1-2, with 7 bases identical to TRBD1. This CDR3 has 16 amino acids. CDR1 and CDR2 (germline): MNHEY, SVGAGI. The chain's CDR3 is CASTYRDSLPRSGYTF. The CDR3 DNA follows: TGTGCCAGCACTTACCGGGACAGTCTCCCTAGAAGTGGCTACACCTTC.

This chain joins TRBV4-1 and TRBJ1-3; 8 bases align to TRBD1. V was clipped by 0 bases and J by 2 bases; unmatched bases: 3. This CDR3 spans 16 amino acids. The germline CDR1 and CDR2 sequences are MGHRA and YSYEKL. CDR3 DNA sequence: TGCGCCAGCAGCCAAGAAGAGACAGGGGCTGGAAACACCATATATTTT. It is translated as CASSQEETGAGNTIYF.

The chain combines TRBV29-1 with TRBJ2-1; 8 bases match TRBD1. Trimming cost V 7 bases and J 0 bases; bases outside gene matches: 2. The CDR3 covers 13 residues. The V gene's germline CDR1 is SQVTM and CDR2 ANQGSEA. CDR3 sequence reads: CSGDRSSYNEQFF. As DNA, the CDR3 is TGCAGCGGGGACAGGAGCTCCTACAATGAGCAGTTCTTC.

In its sample, this clone was seen a few times. The CDR3 loop reads CAISEHSGNTIYF. The CDR3, as DNA: TGTGCCATCAGTGAACATTCAGGGAACACCATATATTTT. The chain carries TRBV10-3 and TRBJ1-3; TRBD1 might be the D (5 bases). The CDR3 has 13 residues. CDR1 is ENHRY, CDR2 SYGVKD, per germline. The V end lost 3 bases, the J end lost 7 bases, and 10 bases lay between the germline ends.

The chain is built from TRBV27 and TRBJ1-4, with TRBD1 as a possible D gene (5 bases). The CDR3 runs to 15 residues. Germline loops: CDR1 MNHEY, CDR2 SMNVEV (reference sequence). Between the trimmed V and J ends, which lost 2 bases and 7 bases, there was a span of 14 bases. As DNA, the CDR3 is TGTGCCAGCAGTTTACGGGGGACTGTTGGTGAAAAACTGTTTTTT. Its translation: CASSLRGTVGEKLFF.

Points on this clone: Different DNA sequences within this sample yield the same CDR3. The gene calls are TRBV5-4 and TRBJ2-7, with 11 bases aligning to TRBD1. The junction had 2 bases not matched to a gene; V was cut back by 4 bases and J by 2 bases. The CDR3 contains 14 residues. Germline CDR1 and CDR2: SGHNT and YYREEE (reference sequence). The CDR3 spells CASSVDRGPYEQYF. The CDR3 nucleotides read TGTGCCAGCAGCGTGGACAGGGGGCCCTACGAGCAGTACTTC.

J is TRBJ2-1 and V is TRBV28; tentatively, D is TRBD1 (7 bases). The CDR3 loop spans 15 amino acids. Trimming removed 6 bases at V and 4 bases at J, with 16 bases between. Germline V gene data show CDR1 as MDHEN and CDR2 as SYDVKM. The CDR3 loop is CASRGGGAGYNEQFF. Here the CDR3 DNA reads TGTGCCAGCAGAGGAGGGGGCGCGGGGTACAATGAGCAGTTCTTC.

This sequence joins TRBV5-1 and TRBJ2-5; D remains unclear. The germline CDR1 and CDR2 sequences are SGHRS and YFSETQ. The CDR3 is 14 residues long. The V end was cut by 2 bases, the J end by 1 base, with 9 bases between. The CDR3 region is CASSFTNSQETQYF. The CDR3 coding sequence is TGCGCCAGCAGCTTTACGAACAGCCAAGAGACCCAGTACTTC.

This chain links TRBV10-1 with TRBJ1-1; no definite D call. This CDR3 is built from 14 residues. CDR1 and CDR2 (germline): WNHNN, SYGVQD (reference sequence). The V gene lost 0 bases and the J gene lost 1 base, with 6 bases spanning the gap. The chain's CDR3 is CASSESLRNTEAFF. CDR3 nucleotide sequence: TGCGCCAGCAGTGAGTCTCTCAGGAACACTGAAGCTTTCTTT.

This clone showed up just a few times. The CDR3 coding sequence is TGTGCCAGTAGCAAACTTTTAGAGCCTCCCAGGACCTTC. Translated, it gives CASSKLLEPPRTF. V usage is TRBV19 and J usage is TRBJ1-2; D not resolved. The CDR3 is 13 amino acids. Germline loops: CDR1 LNHDA, CDR2 SQIVND (reference sequence). V was pared by 6 bases and J by 14 bases, with 22 bases between.